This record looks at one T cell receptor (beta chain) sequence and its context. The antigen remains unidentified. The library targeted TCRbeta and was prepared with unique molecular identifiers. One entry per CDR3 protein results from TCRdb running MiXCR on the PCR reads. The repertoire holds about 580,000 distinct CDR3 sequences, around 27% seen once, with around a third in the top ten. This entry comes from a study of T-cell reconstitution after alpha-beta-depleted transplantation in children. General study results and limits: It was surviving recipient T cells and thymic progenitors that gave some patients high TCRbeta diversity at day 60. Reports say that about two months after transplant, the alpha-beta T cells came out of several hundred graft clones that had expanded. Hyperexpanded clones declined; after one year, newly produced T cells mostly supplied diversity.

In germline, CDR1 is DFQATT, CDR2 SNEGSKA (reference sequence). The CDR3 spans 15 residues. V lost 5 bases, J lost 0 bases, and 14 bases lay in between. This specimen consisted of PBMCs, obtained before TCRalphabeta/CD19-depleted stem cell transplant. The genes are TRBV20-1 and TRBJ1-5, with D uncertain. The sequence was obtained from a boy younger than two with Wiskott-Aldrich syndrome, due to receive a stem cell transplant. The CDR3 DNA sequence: TGCAGTGCTGGGAACTCAGAGGATAGCAATCAGCCCCAGCATTTT. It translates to CSAGNSEDSNQPQHF.